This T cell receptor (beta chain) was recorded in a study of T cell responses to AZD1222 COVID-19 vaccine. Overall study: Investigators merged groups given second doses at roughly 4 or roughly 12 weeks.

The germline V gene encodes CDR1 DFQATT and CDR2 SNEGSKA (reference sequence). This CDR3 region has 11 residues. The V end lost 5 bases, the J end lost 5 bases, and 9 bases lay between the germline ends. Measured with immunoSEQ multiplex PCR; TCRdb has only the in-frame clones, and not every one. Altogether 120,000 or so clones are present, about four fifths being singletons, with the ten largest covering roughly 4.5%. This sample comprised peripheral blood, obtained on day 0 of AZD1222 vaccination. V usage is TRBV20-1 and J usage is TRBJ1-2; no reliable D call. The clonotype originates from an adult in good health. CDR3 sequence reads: CSAGREYGYTF. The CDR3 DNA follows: TGCAGTGCTGGCCGGGAGTATGGCTACACCTTC.